This passage covers 18 T cell receptor beta chains from one sample sequenced in a study of cytomegalovirus exposure and HLA in healthy donors. 60 Vbeta and 13 Jbeta primers were used in PCR. Only in-frame clones appear in the TCRdb table, and some are missing; sequencing was by immunoSEQ multiplex PCR. Its listing shows around 150,000 clones. What was sequenced was PBMCs. These receptors were collected from a woman in her fifties or sixties in good health and CMV-seronegative.

V usage is TRBV18 and J usage is TRBJ2-3; TRBD1 agrees at 7 bases. J lost 6 bases, V lost 2 bases, and 5 bases had no gene match. There are 14 residues in the CDR3. Germline CDR1 KGHSH, CDR2 LQKENI. CDR3 coding DNA: TGTGCCAGCTCACCAGAAGGACAGGAGGATACGCAGTATTTT. Translated, it gives CASSPEGQEDTQYF. Full variable domain (outside the CDR3, taken from reference TRBV18 and TRBJ2-3): NAGVMQNPRHLVRRRGQEARLRCSPMKGHSHVYWYRQLPEEGLKFMVYLQKENIIDESGMPKERFSAEFPKEGPSILRIQQVVRGDSAAYFCASSPEGQEDTQYFGPGTRLTVL.

The rearrangement joins TRBV2 to TRBJ2-2; the D is unclear. The germline gives CDR1 SNHLY, CDR2 FYNNEI. Trimming took off 4 bases at V and 1 base at J, with 4 bases between the two ends. This CDR3 is 13 amino acids long. This CDR3 is CASSAGNTGELFF. The CDR3 DNA reads as TGTGCCAGCAGTGCAGGGAACACCGGGGAGCTGTTTTTT.

This rearrangement joins TRBV7-2 to TRBJ2-6; a weak D match, TRBD1 (6 bases). CDR1 and CDR2 from the germline V gene are SGHTA and FQGNSA. Between the trimmed V and J ends, which lost 6 bases and 0 bases, there was a span of 12 bases. The CDR3 spans 16 residues. The CDR3 protein is CASSRTADSGANVLTF. The CDR3, as DNA: TGTGCCAGCAGTCGGACAGCTGACTCTGGGGCCAACGTCCTGACTTTC.

The chain links TRBV19 to TRBJ1-6, with TRBD1 matching over 9 bases. V was clipped by 4 bases and J by 7 bases; unmatched bases: 5. This CDR3 is built from 15 residues. Per the germline V gene, CDR1 is LNHDA and CDR2 is SQIVND (reference sequence). The CDR3 coding sequence is TGTGCCAGTAGTAGCCCGGGACAGGGAAATTCACCCCTCCACTTT. It translates to CASSSPGQGNSPLHF. The variable domain in full, with the rest retrieved from reference TRBV19 and TRBJ1-6, is DGGITQSPKYLFRKEGQNVTLSCEQNLNHDAMYWYRQDPGQGLRLIYYSQIVNDFQKGDIAEGYSVSREKKESFPLTVTSAQKNPTAFYLCASSSPGQGNSPLHFGNGTRLTVT.

The V gene is TRBV5-1, the J gene TRBJ2-1, with 8 bases fitting TRBD2. Per the germline V gene, CDR1 is SGHRS and CDR2 is YFSETQ. The length of the CDR3 is 15 residues. The trim removed 5 bases at V and 6 bases at J, leaving 10 bases unmatched. CDR3 in DNA: TGCGCCAGCAGTCGGGAGGGACCGGCGGGCAATGAGCAGTTCTTC. The encoded protein is CASSREGPAGNEQFF.

V is TRBV2 and J is TRBJ1-2, with D unresolved. Trimming stripped 3 bases from V and 0 bases from J, with 8 bases between. The CDR3 has 14 amino acids. CDR1 and CDR2 from the germline V gene are SNHLY and FYNNEI. The CDR3 coding sequence is TGTGCCAGCAGTGACGTCGGGACTAACTATGGCTACACCTTC. This codes for CASSDVGTNYGYTF. Filled out from reference TRBV2 and TRBJ1-2, the complete variable domain reads EPEVTQTPSHQVTQMGQEVILRCVPISNHLYFYWYRQILGQKVEFLVSFYNNEISEKSEIFDDQFSVERPDGSNFTLKIRSTKLEDSAMYFCASSDVGTNYGYTFGSGTRLTVV.

This chain uses TRBV5-5 with TRBJ2-5, with TRBD2 as a possible D gene (5 bases). The CDR3 runs to 15 residues. The V and J ends lost 2 bases and 4 bases respectively, with 15 bases between them. Per germline, CDR1 SGHKS and CDR2 YYEKEE (reference sequence). The CDR3 region has the DNA TGTGCCAGCAGCTTTTTAGGATATAGCGTAGAGACCCAGTACTTC. This encodes CASSFLGYSVETQYF.

This chain joins TRBV9 and TRBJ1-1, with 9 bases lining up with TRBD1. Trimming removed 3 bases from V and 4 bases from J; junction bases left unmatched: 7. The CDR3 runs 15 residues. Germline-derived CDR1 and CDR2 are SGDLS and YYNGEE. The CDR3 spells CASSGLGTGITEAFF. The CDR3 nucleotides read TGTGCCAGCAGCGGACTCGGGACAGGGATCACTGAAGCTTTCTTT.

The chain joins TRBV15 to TRBJ2-7; 7 bases line up with TRBD2. The CDR3 sequence is 15 residues long. V gave up 2 bases and J gave up 3 bases; unmatched junction bases: 7. Germline V gene data show CDR1 as LNHNV and CDR2 as YYDKDF (reference sequence). DNA of the CDR3: TGTGCCACCAGCAGAAAAGCGGGGAAAAGCTACGAGCAGTACTTC. Its protein is CATSRKAGKSYEQYF.

The CDR3 DNA reads as TGTGCCAGCAGCTTCACTGGCACAGATACGCAGTATTTT. This encodes CASSFTGTDTQYF. V and J are TRBV7-3 and TRBJ2-3; unclear D gene. The CDR3 length is 13 residues. Germline V lookup: CDR1 SGHTA, CDR2 FQGTGA. Trimming left V 3 bases short and J 1 base short, with 5 bases between.

This sequence joins TRBV5-4 and TRBJ2-2; D not resolved. In germline, CDR1 is SGHNT, CDR2 YYREEE (reference sequence). The CDR3 has 14 residues. V was cut by 2 bases and J by 0 bases, with 5 bases left in between. In nucleotides, the CDR3 is TGTGCCAGCAGCTTAATCACGAACACCGGGGAGCTGTTTTTT. Translated, it gives CASSLITNTGELFF.

This chain joins TRBV10-3 and TRBJ2-1; D might be TRBD2 (6 bases). In germline, CDR1 is ENHRY, CDR2 SYGVKD. Trimming left V 10 bases short and J 7 bases short, with 11 bases between. The CDR3 is made up of 11 amino acids. CDR3: CATGTLNEQFF. The CDR3 DNA is TGTGCCACCGGGACTCTTAATGAGCAGTTCTTC.

The chain couples TRBV18 to TRBJ2-7; TRBD2 matches at 7 bases. CDR1 and CDR2 from the germline V gene are KGHSH and LQKENI. With 6 bases clipped from V and 2 bases from J, the junction kept 10 bases outside the gene matches. The CDR3 sequence is 15 residues long. CDR3 loop: CASSPNSAGPYEQYF. The CDR3 DNA is TGTGCCAGCTCCCCAAACTCAGCGGGACCCTACGAGCAGTACTTC.

The rearrangement joins TRBV7-2 to TRBJ2-7; D may be TRBD1 (6 bases). CDR3 length: 14 amino acids. V lost 3 bases to trimming and J lost 3 bases, with 12 bases between them. The germline V gene has CDR1 SGHTA and CDR2 FQGNSA. The CDR3 here is CASSFRDTRYEQYF. CDR3 nucleotide sequence: TGTGCCAGCAGCTTCCGGGACACCCGCTACGAGCAGTACTTC.

The rearrangement joins TRBV6-5 to TRBJ1-2; D unresolved. Trimming took off 6 bases at V and 4 bases at J, with 9 bases between the two ends. CDR3 length: 12 residues. Germline CDR1 and CDR2: MNHEY and SVGAGI. For the CDR3, the DNA is TGTGCCAGCAGCTCTGAGGGCTATGGCTACACCTTC. Protein: CASSSEGYGYTF.

The rearrangement joins TRBV7-6 to TRBJ2-3, with TRBD2 matching 11 bases. The CDR3 runs 15 residues. With 5 bases clipped from V and 2 bases from J, the junction kept 3 bases outside the gene matches. From germline, CDR1 is SGHVS and CDR2 FNYEAQ. The CDR3 DNA follows: TGTGCCAGCAGCCGACTAGCGGGACCCACAGATACGCAGTATTTT. It encodes CASSRLAGPTDTQYF.

The V and J genes are TRBV19 and TRBJ2-7; TRBD1 is a possible D gene (6 bases). With 5 bases removed from V and 3 bases from J, the gap between germline ends came to 11 bases. Germline V lookup: CDR1 LNHDA, CDR2 SQIVND (reference sequence). CDR3 length equals 13 residues. CDR3 protein: CASSSPQGYEQYF. The CDR3 DNA reads as TGTGCCAGTAGTTCCCCACAGGGCTACGAGCAGTACTTC.

The chain carries TRBV29-1 and TRBJ2-1, with D uncertain. With 0 bases removed from V and 7 bases from J, the gap between germline ends came to 7 bases. Germline V CDR1 and CDR2: SQVTM, ANQGSEA. There are 12 residues in the CDR3. This CDR3 reads CSVEDNGNEQFF. The CDR3 DNA reads TGCAGCGTTGAAGATAACGGGAATGAGCAGTTCTTC.